This T cell receptor (beta chain) comes out of a study of blood T cell repertoires in COVID-19. Overall study: Whether acute or convalescent, the COVID-19 samples came from the United States, Italy and Spain. From T cells, B-cell-depleted T cells, or PBMCs came the material, which was cDNA or gDNA.

Source study methods: By means of reference gene primer amplification, nucleated cell counts were estimated. The repertoire was sequenced with immunoSEQ multiplex PCR; TCRdb's copy has only in-frame clones and lacks some. V and J calls and clone size are those listed in that table; D and trimming were worked out from the DNA. The table lists 80,000 to 100,000 clones, about 86% of them singletons. Trimming shortened V by 6 bases and J by 7 bases, and 19 bases separated the two germline ends. The germline gives CDR1 LNHDA, CDR2 SQIVND (reference sequence). The CDR3 consists of 15 residues. The chain joins TRBV19 to TRBJ2-1; a weak D match, TRBD1 (5 bases). Sequences were obtained from peripheral blood. This receptor was taken from a woman aged 80 or over with acute or convalescent COVID-19. The CDR3 nucleotides are TGTGCCAGTAGCACCCTTGGGCAGGGTGGTAATGAGCAGTTCTTC. Translating it yields CASSTLGQGGNEQFF.